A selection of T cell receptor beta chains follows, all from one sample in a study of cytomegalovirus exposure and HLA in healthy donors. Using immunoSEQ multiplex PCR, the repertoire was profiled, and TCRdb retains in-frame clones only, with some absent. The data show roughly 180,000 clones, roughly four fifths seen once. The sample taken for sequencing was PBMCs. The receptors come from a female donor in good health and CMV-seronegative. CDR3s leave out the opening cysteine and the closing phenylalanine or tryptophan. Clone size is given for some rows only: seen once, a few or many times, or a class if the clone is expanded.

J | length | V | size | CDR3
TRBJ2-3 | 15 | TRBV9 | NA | ASSVGGGGGPTDTQY
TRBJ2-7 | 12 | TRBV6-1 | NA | ASSDPGQHLEQY
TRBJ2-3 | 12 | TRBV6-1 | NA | ASSVAGGADTQY
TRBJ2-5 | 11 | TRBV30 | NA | AWSSHQGETQY
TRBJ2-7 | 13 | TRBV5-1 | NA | ASSERTGKAAEQY
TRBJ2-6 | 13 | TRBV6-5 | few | ASRTGGSGANVLT
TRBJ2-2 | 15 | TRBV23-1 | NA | ASPSRDETANTGELF
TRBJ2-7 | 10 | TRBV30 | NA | AWNSGGAQQY
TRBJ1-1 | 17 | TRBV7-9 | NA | ASSLAGWRGPLGNTEAF
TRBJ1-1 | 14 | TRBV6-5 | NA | ASSYSLNRVNTEAF
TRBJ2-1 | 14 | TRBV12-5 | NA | ASGLFGTSGRLVQF
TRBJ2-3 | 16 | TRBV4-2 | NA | ASSHPGTSGGRGDTQY
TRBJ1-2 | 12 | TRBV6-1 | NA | ASSSGQGFYGYT
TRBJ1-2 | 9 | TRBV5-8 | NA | ASSLGQFST